This paragraph covers one T cell receptor (beta chain) sequence. This entry belongs to a study of response to subunit inactivated influenza vaccine. TCRdb reprocessed the RT-PCR reads with MiXCR, giving one entry per CDR3 protein. The data hold under 850,000 distinct CDR3 sequences, with less than 20% observed a single time. Trimming stripped 0 bases from V and 8 bases from J, with 9 bases between. The CDR3 contains 14 residues. Germline V CDR1 and CDR2: SGHDT, YYEEEE. The specimen comprised PBMCs from blood, sampled more than 4 days after vaccination. This chain connects TRBV5-6 to TRBJ1-6, with no clear D. The sequence came from a man aged 50 or older who received an inactivated influenza vaccine. This CDR3 reads CASSLAQVDSPLHF. The CDR3 DNA reads as TGTGCCAGCAGCTTGGCTCAGGTGGATTCACCCCTCCACTTT.